Listed here are 26 T cell receptor beta chains from one sample, sequenced in a study of blood T cell repertoires in COVID-19. Assay used: immunoSEQ multiplex PCR; TCRdb lists only in-frame clones, some missing. The sample lists 350,000 to 450,000 clones; around 87% were seen once. Sequenced sample: PBMCs or T cells enriched from blood (not recorded which). These receptors were obtained from a man aged 35 to 55 in a cohort exposed to, infected with or recovered from COVID-19 (not recorded which).

The chain recombines TRBV4-1 with TRBJ1-5, with 8 bases identical to TRBD1. Unmatched junction bases numbered 0, after V lost 0 bases and J lost 5 bases. The CDR3 length is 14 residues. From germline, CDR1 is MGHRA and CDR2 YSYEKL. CDR3 residues: CASSQEQGDQPQHF. As DNA, the CDR3 is TGCGCCAGCAGCCAAGAACAGGGGGATCAGCCCCAGCATTTT.

The rearrangement uses TRBV5-1 and TRBJ1-1; 12 bases agree with TRBD1. CDR1 and CDR2 from the germline V gene are SGHRS and YFSETQ. The CDR3 runs to 17 residues. Unmatched junction bases numbered 10, after V lost 3 bases and J lost 4 bases. The CDR3 DNA reads as TGCGCCAGCAGCTGGCTCGGGACAGGGGGCCGGAGCACTGAAGCTTTCTTT. Amino acids: CASSWLGTGGRSTEAFF.

The V and J genes are TRBV27 and TRBJ2-7, with 11 bases matching TRBD2. The CDR3 has 14 residues. The ends lost 3 bases at V and 2 bases at J; junction bases unmatched: 0. CDR1 and CDR2 (germline): MNHEY, SMNVEV (reference sequence). CDR3 in DNA: TGTGCCAGCAGTTTGGGACTAGCGGCCTACGAGCAGTACTTC. This sequence encodes CASSLGLAAYEQYF.

The rearrangement links TRBV28 to TRBJ2-4, with 8 bases aligning to TRBD1. V lost 5 bases and J lost 2; bases outside the gene matches: 8. Germline assignment: CDR1 MDHEN and CDR2 SYDVKM. CDR3 length: 16 amino acids. The CDR3 here is CASSSSGTGSKNIQYF. The CDR3 bases are TGTGCCAGCAGTAGTTCCGGGACAGGTTCCAAAAACATTCAGTACTTC.

The chain employs TRBV7-8 and TRBJ1-6; 9 bases map to TRBD1. The V gene end was trimmed by 5 bases and the J gene end by 7 bases; junction bases not matched to a gene: 15. Germline CDR1 is SGHVS and CDR2 is FQNEAQ. The CDR3 extends over 18 amino acids. The CDR3 sequence: CASSSNTLQGAQNSPLHF. In DNA form, the CDR3 reads TGTGCCAGCAGCAGCAACACCCTACAGGGGGCCCAAAATTCACCCCTCCACTTT. Using reference TRBV7-8 and TRBJ1-6 for the parts outside the CDR3, the full variable domain is GAGVSQSPRYKVAKRGQDVALRCDPISGHVSLFWYQQALGQGPEFLTYFQNEAQLDKSGLPSDRFFAERPEGSVSTLKIQRTQQEDSAVYLCASSSNTLQGAQNSPLHFGNGTRLTVT.

DNA of the CDR3: TGTGCCAGCAGACCCCCCGGGACAGGGCTCTACGAGCAGTACTTC. Its translation is CASRPPGTGLYEQYF. V usage is TRBV11-2 and J usage is TRBJ2-7; TRBD1 agrees at 9 bases. The CDR3 contains 15 residues. The germline V gene has CDR1 SGHAT and CDR2 FQNNGV. Losses at the gene ends were 6 bases for V and 3 bases for J; bases not matched to a gene: 9. Using reference TRBV11-2 and TRBJ2-7 for the parts outside the CDR3, the full variable domain is EAGVAQSPRYKIIEKRQSVAFWCNPISGHATLYWYQQILGQGPKLLIQFQNNGVVDDSQLPKDRFSAERLKGVDSTLKIQPAKLEDSAVYLCASRPPGTGLYEQYFGPGTRLTVT.

In this sample, this clone turned up once. This chain joins TRBV5-5 and TRBJ1-3; D may be TRBD1 (5 bases). The length of the CDR3 is 16 residues. Germline CDR1 SGHKS, CDR2 YYEKEE (reference sequence). Trimming removed 0 bases from V and 0 bases from J, with 10 bases in between. The CDR3 spells CASSLVQASSGNTIYF. The CDR3 coding sequence is TGTGCCAGCAGCTTGGTACAGGCAAGCTCTGGAAACACCATATATTTT.

Comment on this clone: A read error may produce the germline difference seen at one junction end. The chain is built from TRBV11-2 and TRBJ2-7; 16 bases fit TRBD2. CDR1 is SGHAT and CDR2 is FQNNGV in the germline V gene. The CDR3 runs 14 residues. The CDR3 protein is CASSLEGLAGGPDF. CDR3 nucleotides: TGTGCCAGCAGCTTAGAGGGACTAGCGGGAGGGCCGGACTTC.

The chain has TRBV7-9 and TRBJ2-2; 12 bases match TRBD1. Germline V gene data show CDR1 as SEHNR and CDR2 as FQNEAQ (reference sequence). The CDR3 has 15 residues. V gave up 5 bases and J gave up 9 bases; unmatched junction bases: 7. The CDR3 loop reads CASSDRDRGLRELFF. The CDR3 region has the DNA TGTGCCAGCAGCGACCGGGACAGGGGGCTCCGGGAGCTGTTTTTT. The full variable domain, with the rest looked up from reference TRBV7-9 and TRBJ2-2, is DTGVSQNPRHKITKRGQNVTFRCDPISEHNRLYWYRQTLGQGPEFLTYFQNEAQLEKSRLLSDRFSAERPKGSFSTLEIQRTEQGDSAMYLCASSDRDRGLRELFFGEGSRLTVL.

This clone was detected a few times. This sequence joins TRBV6-1 and TRBJ2-7; 14 bases are shared with TRBD2. V shed 1 base, J shed 3 bases, and the junction held 14 bases outside the gene matches. The length of the CDR3 is 20 residues. Germline V CDR1 and CDR2: MNHNS, SASEGT. The CDR3 is CASSEVWTSGRFRLLYEQYF. The CDR3 DNA is TGTGCCAGCAGTGAAGTTTGGACTAGCGGGAGGTTTAGGTTACTCTACGAGCAGTACTTC.

The CDR3 DNA reads as TGTGCCAGCAGCTTAAGCTCGCCGTACAATGAGCAGTTCTTC. Its translation: CASSLSSPYNEQFF. The chain recombines TRBV11-2 with TRBJ2-1; no firm D call. Trimming cost V 2 bases and J 4 bases, with 9 bases left between them. The CDR3 has 14 residues. Germline V gene data show CDR1 as SGHAT and CDR2 as FQNNGV.

The CDR3 reads CASSSTGNRQPQHF. In nucleotides, the CDR3 is TGTGCCAGCAGTTCGACAGGGAATCGTCAGCCCCAGCATTTT. The chain has TRBV28 and TRBJ1-5; 7 bases agree with TRBD1. J was trimmed by 6 bases and V by 4 bases; bases with no gene match: 6. The CDR3 totals 14 residues. Germline lookup yields CDR1 MDHEN and CDR2 SYDVKM.

The chain employs TRBV28 and TRBJ2-7; 11 bases fit TRBD2. This CDR3 is 15 amino acids long. Unmatched junction bases numbered 7, after V lost 8 bases and J lost 1 base. CDR1 is MDHEN, CDR2 SYDVKM, per germline. CDR3 residues: CASQSTSGISYEQYF. The CDR3 DNA follows: TGTGCCAGCCAATCGACTAGCGGGATATCCTACGAGCAGTACTTC.

The chain combines TRBV7-5 with TRBJ2-3; the table's D call of TRBD2 was not tested on the DNA. TRBV7-5 is given as a pseudogene. The CDR3 length is 19 residues. DNA of the CDR3: TGTGTCAGAAGCGTAACGGGAGGGCCTCCATATGCTAACACAGATACGCAGTATTTT. It encodes CVRSVTGGPPYANTDTQYF.

The gene calls are TRBV7-8 and TRBJ2-1, with 12 bases lining up with TRBD2. J lost 9 bases, V lost 8 bases, and 5 bases had no gene match. CDR3 length: 13 amino acids. The germline V gene encodes CDR1 SGHVS and CDR2 FQNEAQ. This chain's CDR3 is CASGLAGGREQFF. The CDR3 nucleotides are TGTGCCAGCGGGCTAGCGGGAGGGCGTGAGCAGTTCTTC.

The J gene is TRBJ1-3, the V gene TRBV27, with 7 positions matching TRBD1. Germline CDR1 is MNHEY and CDR2 is SMNVEV (reference sequence). The trim removed 5 bases at V and 4 bases at J, leaving 5 bases unmatched. This CDR3 has 14 residues. CDR3 region: CASSRRQGGNTIYF. CDR3 nucleotide sequence: TGTGCCAGCAGTCGCAGACAGGGAGGAAACACCATATATTTT.

The table lists this clone with a count of one. The chain uses TRBV3-1 (or the pseudogene TRBV3-2) and TRBJ1-2; D possibly corresponds to TRBD1 (6 bases). The germline V gene has CDR1 LGHDT and CDR2 YNNKEL (reference sequence). The CDR3 has 13 amino acids. With 2 bases removed from V and 4 bases from J, the gap between germline ends came to 8 bases. CDR3 DNA sequence: TGTGCCAGCAGCCAACAGGGGACCTATGGCTACACCTTC. Translation gives CASSQQGTYGYTF.

The chain is built from TRBV4-1 and TRBJ1-5, with D tentatively TRBD1 (6 bases). The germline V gene has CDR1 MGHRA and CDR2 YSYEKL. The CDR3 has 14 amino acids. V lost 1 base to trimming and J lost 7 bases, with 11 bases between them. In nucleotides, the CDR3 is TGCGCCAGCAGCCAAGGCAGGGGTTTACAGCCCCAGCATTTT. This sequence encodes CASSQGRGLQPQHF.

The chain recombines TRBV10-3 with TRBJ1-1, with D uncertain. Trimming stripped 4 bases from V and 5 bases from J, with 5 bases between. CDR3 length equals 11 residues. Germline lookup yields CDR1 ENHRY and CDR2 SYGVKD. The chain's CDR3 is CAISGSTEAFF. The CDR3 region has the DNA TGTGCCATCAGTGGCAGTACTGAAGCTTTCTTT.

V and J are TRBV27 and TRBJ2-1; 11 bases map to TRBD2. J was trimmed by 7 bases and V by 10 bases; bases with no gene match: 18. CDR1 is MNHEY and CDR2 is SMNVEV in the germline V gene (reference sequence). CDR3 length: 17 residues. The CDR3 spells CATRRRLGLADRNEQFF. CDR3 sequence (DNA): TGTGCCACCAGACGGAGATTGGGACTAGCGGATCGGAATGAGCAGTTCTTC.

This rearrangement joins TRBV10-3 to TRBJ1-2; D gene unclear. CDR1 is ENHRY, CDR2 SYGVKD, per germline. Trimming removed 5 bases at V and 1 base at J, with 5 bases between. The CDR3 totals 12 residues. The CDR3 region has the DNA TGTGCCATCAGTCGGGATAACTATGGCTACACCTTC. This gives the protein CAISRDNYGYTF.

The V call is TRBV28, the J call TRBJ2-5, with 7 bases lining up with TRBD2. The CDR3 totals 16 residues. Germline CDR1 reads MDHEN; CDR2 reads SYDVKM. With 3 bases clipped from V and 4 bases from J, the junction kept 11 bases outside the gene matches. CDR3 nucleotide sequence: TGTGCCAGCAGTTTCCCGGCGGGAGAGATTCCAGAGACCCAGTACTTC. Its translation is CASSFPAGEIPETQYF.

This clone is a singleton in its sample. The rearrangement joins TRBV18 to TRBJ1-3, with 10 bases that match TRBD1. In germline, CDR1 is KGHSH, CDR2 LQKENI. There are 17 residues in the CDR3. Trimming removed 2 bases from V and 0 bases from J; junction bases left unmatched: 4. CDR3 coding DNA: TGTGCCAGCTCACCAGGGACAGGGGACTTCTCTGGAAACACCATATATTTT. Translated, it gives CASSPGTGDFSGNTIYF.

The chain employs TRBV5-4 and TRBJ1-1; 10 bases agree with TRBD1. The germline V gene has CDR1 SGHNT and CDR2 YYREEE (reference sequence). The CDR3 is 15 residues long. J lost 4 bases, V lost 1 base, and 4 bases had no gene match. CDR3 protein: CASSLTRTGGTEAFF. CDR3 nucleotides: TGTGCCAGCAGCTTGACACGGACAGGGGGCACTGAAGCTTTCTTT.

The chain recombines TRBV6-4 with TRBJ1-1; D unresolved. The CDR3 sequence is 13 residues long. Germline-derived CDR1 and CDR2 are MRHNA and SNTAGT. Between the trimmed V and J ends, which lost 6 bases and 6 bases, there was a span of 14 bases. Written as DNA, the CDR3 is TGTGCCAGCAGGGACCCGACACGATCTGAAGCTTTCTTT. Residues: CASRDPTRSEAFF.

This clone was counted once. The chain employs TRBV6-5 and TRBJ2-3, with a tentative D call TRBD2 (5 bases). The V gene lost 0 bases and the J gene lost 5 bases, with 12 bases spanning the gap. Germline CDR1 and CDR2: MNHEY and SVGAGI. The CDR3 covers 15 residues. CDR3 nucleotide sequence: TGTGCCAGCAGTTACTCAGGAGGAGTAGGAGATACGCAGTATTTT. Residues: CASSYSGGVGDTQYF.